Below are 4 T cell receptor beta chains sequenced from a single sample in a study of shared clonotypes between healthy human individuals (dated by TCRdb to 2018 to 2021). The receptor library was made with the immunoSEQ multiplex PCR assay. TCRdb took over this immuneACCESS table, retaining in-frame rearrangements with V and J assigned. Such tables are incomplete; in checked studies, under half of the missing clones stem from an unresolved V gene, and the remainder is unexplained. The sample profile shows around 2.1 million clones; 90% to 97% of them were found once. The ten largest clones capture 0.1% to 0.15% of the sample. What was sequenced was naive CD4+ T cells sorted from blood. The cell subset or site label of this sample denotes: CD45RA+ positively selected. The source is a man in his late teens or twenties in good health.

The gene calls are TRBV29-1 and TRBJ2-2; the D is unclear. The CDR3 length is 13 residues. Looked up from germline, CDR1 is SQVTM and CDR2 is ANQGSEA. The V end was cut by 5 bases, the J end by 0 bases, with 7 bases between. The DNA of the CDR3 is TGCAGCGTTACAGACTCGAACACCGGGGAGCTGTTTTTT. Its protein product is CSVTDSNTGELFF.

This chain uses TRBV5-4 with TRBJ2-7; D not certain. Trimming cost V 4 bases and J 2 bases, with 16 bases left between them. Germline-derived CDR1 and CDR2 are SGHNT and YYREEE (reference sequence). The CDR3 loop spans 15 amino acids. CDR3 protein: CASSPGPDMPYEQYF. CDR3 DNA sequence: TGTGCCAGCAGCCCAGGACCAGACATGCCCTACGAGCAGTACTTC.

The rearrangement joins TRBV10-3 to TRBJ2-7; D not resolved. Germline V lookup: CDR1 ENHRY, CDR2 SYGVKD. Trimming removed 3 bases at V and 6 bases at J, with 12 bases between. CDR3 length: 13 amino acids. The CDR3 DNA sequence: TGTGCCATCAGTGATTTTGGGGAAGCCGAGCAGTACTTC. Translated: CAISDFGEAEQYF.

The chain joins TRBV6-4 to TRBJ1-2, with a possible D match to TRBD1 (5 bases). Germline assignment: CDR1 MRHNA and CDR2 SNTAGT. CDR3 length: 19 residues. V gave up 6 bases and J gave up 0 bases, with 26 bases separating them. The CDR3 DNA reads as TGTGCCAGCAGAGGCAAGAGCATGGGGGTGTTGAACACTAACTATGGCTACACCTTC. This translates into CASRGKSMGVLNTNYGYTF.